Listed here are 13 T cell receptor beta chains from one sample, sequenced in a study of cytomegalovirus exposure and HLA in healthy donors (dated by TCRdb to 2016 to 2017). Library prep was done by the immunoSEQ multiplex PCR assay. A mixture of 60 forward primers for TCR Vbeta segments and 13 reverse primers for TCR Jbeta segments was used in the multiplex PCR. TCRdb provides this immuneACCESS table in a form limited to in-frame rearrangements. Some clones are lacking; in checked studies, under half of them reflect an unresolved V gene, and why the rest are absent is not known. Here the sample has about 120,000 clones; 8% to 10% occur a single time. Roughly 3.1% of the sample belongs to the ten largest clones. Specimen: PBMCs. The receptors derive from a man aged 25 to 40 in good health and CMV-seronegative.

This clone was counted a few times. CDR3 nucleotides: TGCAGCGCTGGACTAGCGGGAGGGCCCGATTTAGATGAGCAGTTCTTC. Protein: CSAGLAGGPDLDEQFF. This chain connects TRBV29-1 to TRBJ2-1, with 15 bases lining up with TRBD2. Germline CDR1 and CDR2: SQVTM and ANQGSEA. Germline trimming cut 7 bases from V and 8 bases from J; bases unmatched to any gene: 12. The CDR3 spans 16 residues.

This clone turned up a few times. The CDR3 nucleotides are TGTGCCAGCAGCTTAGATCTGGCATACCAAGAGACCCAGTACTTC. Residues: CASSLDLAYQETQYF. The V gene is TRBV11-2, the J gene TRBJ2-5, with D unclear. This CDR3 has 15 residues. V lost 0 bases to trimming and J lost 0 bases, with 8 bases between them. Looked up from germline, CDR1 is SGHAT and CDR2 is FQNNGV.

The chain recombines TRBV7-2 with TRBJ2-1, with D hard to call. V lost 7 bases and J 12 bases, leaving 22 bases between the germline ends. The CDR3 extends over 14 amino acids. The V gene's germline CDR1 is SGHTA and CDR2 FQGNSA. The CDR3 spells CASNSRVGVLWQFF. For the CDR3, the DNA is TGTGCCAGCAACTCACGTGTCGGAGTTCTATGGCAGTTCTTC.

This clone has just a few counts. The chain joins TRBV5-1 to TRBJ2-3; TRBD2 agrees at 8 bases. This CDR3 contains 15 residues. Germline V lookup: CDR1 SGHRS, CDR2 YFSETQ. The V segment lost 3 bases and the J segment 0 bases; nucleotides outside the gene matches: 3. CDR3 in DNA: TGCGCCAGCAGCTGGGGGACTAGGAGCACAGATACGCAGTATTTT. It encodes CASSWGTRSTDTQYF.

In this sample, this clone turned up a few times. The rearrangement links TRBV5-5 to TRBJ2-1; tentatively, D is TRBD1 (6 bases). CDR3 length: 16 amino acids. V shed 3 bases and J shed 5 bases, with 18 bases lying between them. Germline loops: CDR1 SGHKS, CDR2 YYEKEE (reference sequence). The CDR3, as DNA: TGTGCCAGCAGCTCGTCAACAGGGATAGGTCACAATGAGCAGTTCTTC. Translation: CASSSSTGIGHNEQFF. The entire variable domain, with the rest obtained from reference TRBV5-5 and TRBJ2-1, is as follows: DAGVTQSPTHLIKTRGQQVTLRCSPISGHKSVSWYQQVLGQGPQFIFQYYEKEERGRGNFPDRFSARQFPNYSSELNVNALLLGDSALYLCASSSSTGIGHNEQFFGPGTRLTVL.

The chain joins TRBV14 to TRBJ2-5; TRBD1 matches 7 bases. CDR1 SGHDN and CDR2 FVKESK come from the germline V gene. V was pared by 6 bases and J by 7 bases, with 11 bases of the junction left unmatched. The CDR3 runs to 14 residues. The CDR3 reads CASRDGRDSGTQYF. CDR3 DNA sequence: TGTGCCAGCAGAGACGGACGGGACAGCGGGACCCAGTACTTC.

The chain combines TRBV30 with TRBJ2-1; TRBD2 matches 7 bases. Germline trimming cut 4 bases from V and 6 bases from J; bases unmatched to any gene: 9. Germline CDR1 GTSNPN, CDR2 SVGIG (reference sequence). This CDR3 is 14 amino acids long. In DNA, the CDR3 is TGTGCCTGGATTGTTGGCGGGAGTATCAATGAGCAGTTCTTC. The encoded protein is CAWIVGGSINEQFF.

This clone was counted a few times. The rearrangement links TRBV11-3 to TRBJ2-7; a weak D match, TRBD1 (5 bases). Looked up from germline, CDR1 is SGHNT and CDR2 is YENEEA. The V and J ends lost 2 bases and 5 bases respectively, with 10 bases between them. The CDR3 length is 13 residues. The CDR3 sequence is CASSLLGLNEQYF. Here the CDR3 DNA reads TGTGCCAGCAGCTTATTGGGGCTGAACGAGCAGTACTTC.

The chain carries TRBV29-1 and TRBJ2-5, with D hard to call. This CDR3 has 13 residues. Trimming pared 3 bases from V and 1 base from J, leaving 9 bases between. The V gene's germline CDR1 is SQVTM and CDR2 ANQGSEA. The CDR3 region has the DNA TGCAGCGTTGAGTACAGTTTCCAAGAGACCCAGTACTTC. It codes for CSVEYSFQETQYF.

This clone was detected only a few times. The gene calls are TRBV10-3 and TRBJ1-1; D unresolved. The ends were cut back, 0 bases at V and 11 bases at J, with 16 bases in the middle. CDR3 length equals 14 residues. CDR1 and CDR2 (germline): ENHRY, SYGVKD. CDR3 loop: CAISESGFSPGAFF. DNA of the CDR3: TGTGCCATCAGTGAGTCTGGCTTCAGCCCGGGGGCTTTCTTT.

This clone has only a few counts. This chain links TRBV18 with TRBJ1-2; possible D gene TRBD1, 5 bases. Germline V CDR1 and CDR2: KGHSH, LQKENI. This CDR3 region has 13 residues. The V end was cut by 2 bases, the J end by 6 bases, with 10 bases between. The chain's CDR3 is CASSPASGDGYTF. The CDR3 nucleotides read TGTGCCAGCTCACCAGCCTCGGGGGATGGCTACACCTTC.

This clone was seen more than once but under ten times. The sample holds other DNA sequences that translate to the same CDR3. J is TRBJ2-5 and V is TRBV27; D remains ambiguous. The V end was cut by 0 bases, the J end by 6 bases, with 11 bases between. This CDR3 is 14 amino acids long. CDR1 MNHEY and CDR2 SMNVEV come from the germline V gene (reference sequence). The CDR3 sequence: CASSLSLQIKTQYF. CDR3 coding DNA: TGTGCCAGCAGTTTATCGTTACAGATCAAGACCCAGTACTTC.

The rearrangement uses TRBV27 and TRBJ2-5; 8 bases match TRBD1. J was trimmed by 4 bases and V by 5 bases; bases with no gene match: 9. Germline V CDR1 and CDR2: MNHEY, SMNVEV (reference sequence). This CDR3 comprises 15 residues. The CDR3 nucleotides are TGTGCCAGCAGTCAGGGGGCCCCGGAGGGAGAGACCCAGTACTTC. Its protein is CASSQGAPEGETQYF.